This entry concerns a single TCR beta chain. Its specificity is unknown. The sample belongs to a study of cytomegalovirus exposure and HLA in healthy donors. Across the whole study: The roughly 120 validation repertoires, a later analysis reported, used the same platform as the 666 first-cohort repertoires.

Here immunoSEQ multiplex PCR was the method, and the copy in TCRdb shows in-frame clones only, minus some. The sample consists of hundreds of thousands of clones, more than 75% of them appearing once. General study points: A few of the chains that were CMV-associated were confirmed in vitro to be specific for CMV antigens.

Trimming cost V 3 bases and J 5 bases, with 21 bases left between them. There are 16 residues in the CDR3. Germline V gene sequence: CDR1 SGDLS, CDR2 YYNGEE. Sequencing used PBMCs. The receptor was derived from a woman in her late teens or twenties in good health and CMV-seropositive. V is TRBV9 and J is TRBJ2-7; tentatively, D is TRBD1 (6 bases). CDR3 in amino acids: CASSADLWQGIDEQYF. CDR3 in DNA: TGTGCCAGCAGCGCAGACCTCTGGCAGGGGATTGACGAGCAGTACTTC.